One and the same sample provided the 29 T cell receptor beta chains below, sequenced in a study of T cell repertoires in cytomegalovirus infection (dated by TCRdb to between 2017 and 2020). TCRdb records Illumina HiSeq 1500 as the sequencer. The public reads were reanalyzed by TCRdb: fastp trimming at Q25, MiXCR alignment, in-frame beta chains only. Under each unique CDR3 protein, matching rows form one entry showing the most common genes and DNA. For this sample the table gives 150,000 to 200,000 distinct CDR3 sequences, of which approximately 9.7% were detected only once. The ten largest make up approximately 4.2% of the sample. Material for sequencing was PBMCs. Receptors were obtained from a human donor in good health (CMV status not recorded). Some clones in this sample may be carry-over from other donors' samples.

This clonotype has at least ten counts. The genes are TRBV7-2 and TRBJ1-1; maybe TRBD1 (5 bases). Trimming took 3 bases from V and 7 from J, leaving 18 bases between them. Germline CDR1 reads SGHTA; CDR2 reads FQGNSA. The CDR3 consists of 15 residues. The chain's CDR3 is CASSLLPPGPGEAFF. The CDR3 coding sequence is TGTGCCAGCAGCTTGTTACCCCCGGGACCTGGTGAAGCTTTCTTT.

J is TRBJ1-5 and V is TRBV20-1, with 9 bases lining up with TRBD1. J was trimmed by 6 bases and V by 0 bases; bases with no gene match: 6. Germline V CDR1 and CDR2: DFQATT, SNEGSKA (reference sequence). CDR3 size: 15 residues. The CDR3 loop reads CSARDDRGSFQPQHF. CDR3 nucleotide sequence: TGCAGTGCTAGAGACGACAGGGGGTCTTTTCAGCCCCAGCATTTT.

To note about this clonotype: This clone may be a read error of a much larger clone one base away. J is TRBJ2-1 and V is TRBV7-2; D not certain. Germline V CDR1 and CDR2: SGHTA, FQGNSA. The CDR3 consists of 11 residues. V dropped 2 bases and J dropped 9 bases, with 5 bases sitting between them. The CDR3 loop reads CASSLITEQFF. For the CDR3, the DNA is TGTGCCAGCAGCTTAATTACTGAGCAGTTCTTC.

This clonotype has ten or more counts. This rearrangement joins TRBV7-2 to TRBJ2-6; either TRBD1 or TRBD2 may fit D (5 bases each). Per germline, CDR1 SGHTA and CDR2 FQGNSA. The CDR3 spans 17 residues. Trimming took 4 bases from V and 0 from J, leaving 13 bases between them. The CDR3 nucleotides are TGTGCCAGCAGCTCAGCAGGGACCAACTCTGGGGCCAACGTCCTGACTTTC. This sequence encodes CASSSAGTNSGANVLTF. The whole variable domain, remainder taken from reference TRBV7-2 and TRBJ2-6, is GAGVSQSPSNKVTEKGKDVELRCDPISGHTALYWYRQSLGQGLEFLIYFQGNSAPDKSGLPSDRFSAERTGGSVSTLTIQRTQQEDSAVYLCASSSAGTNSGANVLTFGAGSRLTVL.

This clonotype was seen only a few times. The V gene is TRBV2, the J gene TRBJ2-3; D not certain. This CDR3 is built from 16 residues. Germline V CDR1 and CDR2: SNHLY, FYNNEI. V shed 6 bases and J shed 0 bases, with 16 bases lying between them. The CDR3 DNA follows: TGTGCCAGCAGGGATTACGAAGAAGTCAGCACAGATACGCAGTATTTT. Translating gives CASRDYEEVSTDTQYF.

Many counts were recorded for this clonotype. The chain couples TRBV6-6 to TRBJ1-2; 8 bases line up with TRBD1. V dropped 2 bases and J dropped 7; count of bases not matched to a gene: 9. The CDR3 has 15 amino acids. Looked up from germline, CDR1 is MNHNY and CDR2 is SVGAGI (reference sequence). The CDR3 spells CASSYGGQGASGYTF. DNA of the CDR3: TGTGCCAGCAGTTACGGAGGCCAGGGGGCGAGTGGCTACACCTTC.

The CDR3 protein is CASRDLGDNTEAFF. The DNA of the CDR3 is TGTGCCAGCAGAGACCTAGGGGATAACACTGAAGCTTTCTTT. The gene calls are TRBV28 and TRBJ1-1; D may be TRBD1 (5 bases). Trimming removed 6 bases at V and 2 bases at J, with 13 bases between. The CDR3 runs to 14 residues. Germline-derived CDR1 and CDR2 are MDHEN and SYDVKM.

This clonotype was observed many times. V is TRBV20-1 and J is TRBJ2-5, with 9 bases matching TRBD1. Germline V gene sequence: CDR1 DFQATT, CDR2 SNEGSKA (reference sequence). The CDR3 is 14 residues long. With V trimmed by 6 bases and J by 5 bases, 10 bases remained unmatched. The CDR3 here is CSADGTGGGETQYF. DNA for the CDR3: TGCAGTGCGGACGGCACAGGGGGCGGTGAGACCCAGTACTTC.

This clonotype was found a few times. The chain combines TRBV3-1 with TRBJ1-2; D unresolved. The CDR3 contains 13 residues. Looked up from germline, CDR1 is LGHDT and CDR2 is YNNKEL (reference sequence). Trimming shortened V by 1 base and J by 7 bases, and 10 bases separated the two germline ends. This CDR3 is CASSQAGRGGYTF. As DNA, the CDR3 is TGTGCCAGCAGCCAAGCCGGAAGAGGTGGCTACACCTTC.

This clonotype has just a few counts. The chain carries TRBV10-3 and TRBJ2-7, with TRBD2 as a possible D gene (5 bases). V lost 4 bases, J lost 2 bases, and 9 bases lay in between. Germline V gene sequence: CDR1 ENHRY, CDR2 SYGVKD. This CDR3 comprises 13 residues. This chain's CDR3 is CAISGTVTYEQYF. CDR3 coding DNA: TGTGCCATCAGTGGGACTGTTACCTACGAGCAGTACTTC.

The chain links TRBV19 to TRBJ2-1, with TRBD2 matching 9 bases. V dropped 3 bases and J dropped 6; count of bases not matched to a gene: 3. Germline loops: CDR1 LNHDA, CDR2 SQIVND (reference sequence). CDR3 length: 14 residues. CDR3: CASSIASGINEQFF. The CDR3 nucleotides are TGTGCCAGTAGTATCGCTAGCGGGATCAATGAGCAGTTCTTC.

This clonotype has a count of ten or more. V and J are TRBV12-3 or TRBV12-4 and TRBJ2-3, with TRBD1 identical over 9 bases. Trimming took 5 bases from V and 6 from J; bases not matched to a gene: 3. CDR3 size: 13 residues. The CDR3 loop reads CASSTGTGDTQYF. The CDR3 nucleotides are TGTGCCAGCAGTACCGGGACAGGGGATACGCAGTATTTT.

This clonotype occurred a few times. This chain uses TRBV2 with TRBJ2-1; D is perhaps TRBD1 (6 bases). V gave up 8 bases and J gave up 10 bases, with 18 bases separating them. Germline CDR1 reads SNHLY; CDR2 reads FYNNEI. CDR3 size: 13 residues. CDR3 in amino acids: CASWPGERREQFF. The CDR3 bases are TGTGCCAGCTGGCCAGGGGAGAGAAGGGAGCAGTTCTTC.

This clonotype was counted many times. This chain connects TRBV7-2 to TRBJ2-3; TRBD2 matches 11 bases. The J segment lost 5 bases and the V segment lost 5 bases, leaving 6 bases of the junction unmatched. The CDR3 length is 15 residues. Looked up from germline, CDR1 is SGHTA and CDR2 is FQGNSA. CDR3 DNA: TGTGCCAGCAGCCATAGCGGGAGGGCCGGAGATACGCAGTATTTT. Its translation: CASSHSGRAGDTQYF.

The genes are TRBV4-3 and TRBJ1-2, with D unresolved. Germline CDR1 and CDR2: LGHNA and YSLEER. CDR3 length: 14 amino acids. With 0 bases removed from V and 5 bases from J, the gap between germline ends came to 10 bases. Here the CDR3 DNA reads TGCGCCAGCAGCCAAGAGGCAGCCTCTTATGGCTACACCTTC. Its translation: CASSQEAASYGYTF.

This clonotype came up many times. CDR3 protein: CASTDIRGTNTGELFF. CDR3 bases: TGTGCCAGCACCGATATACGGGGAACGAACACCGGGGAGCTGTTTTTT. The chain couples TRBV6-2 or TRBV6-3 to TRBJ2-2, with D possibly matching TRBD2 (5 bases). The germline gives CDR1 MNHEY, CDR2 SVGEGT. The CDR3 consists of 16 residues. V was pared by 7 bases and J by 0 bases, with 15 bases between.

In its sample, this clonotype was seen a few times. The V call is TRBV14, the J call TRBJ2-2; D call uncertain. The CDR3 has 14 residues. Trimming left V 2 bases short and J 6 bases short, with 10 bases between. The germline V gene has CDR1 SGHDN and CDR2 FVKESK. The CDR3 reads CASSQIDLAGELFF. CDR3 bases: TGTGCCAGCAGCCAAATAGATTTGGCCGGGGAGCTGTTTTTT.

This clonotype was seen a handful of times. The rearrangement uses TRBV5-1 and TRBJ2-5; 9 bases match TRBD2. Trimming took 0 bases from V and 7 from J; bases not matched to a gene: 10. Germline V gene lookup returns CDR1 SGHRS and CDR2 YFSETQ. The CDR3 has 16 residues. The DNA for the CDR3 is TGCGCCAGCAGCTTGGCCGGGACTAGCATAAGAGGGACCCAGTACTTC. Amino acids: CASSLAGTSIRGTQYF.

In its sample, this clonotype was seen a few times. The chain joins TRBV29-1 to TRBJ1-2; D is undetermined. V was pared by 1 base and J by 4 bases, with 7 bases between. The CDR3 has 12 amino acids. Germline values: CDR1 SQVTM, CDR2 ANQGSEA. CDR3 loop: CSVEGLSYGYTF. The CDR3 region has the DNA TGCAGCGTTGAAGGGCTGAGCTATGGCTACACCTTC.

This clonotype came up many times. This chain connects TRBV5-6 to TRBJ1-3; tentative D call: TRBD1 (5 bases). The CDR3 has 16 residues. With 3 bases removed from V and 0 bases from J, the gap between germline ends came to 13 bases. Germline V gives CDR1 SGHDT, CDR2 YYEEEE. CDR3 protein: CASSWDGSSSGNTIYF. The CDR3 nucleotides read TGTGCCAGCAGCTGGGACGGATCAAGCTCTGGAAACACCATATATTTT.

This chain links TRBV2 with TRBJ2-3; a weak D match, TRBD1 (5 bases). The V gene's germline CDR1 is SNHLY and CDR2 FYNNEI. Between the trimmed V and J ends, which lost 4 bases and 5 bases, there was a span of 10 bases. This CDR3 is built from 13 residues. Here the CDR3 reads CASSGGRRDTQYF. The CDR3 DNA is TGTGCCAGCAGTGGGGGCCGTAGAGATACGCAGTATTTT.

This rearrangement joins TRBV9 to TRBJ1-3; no definite D call. From germline, CDR1 is SGDLS and CDR2 YYNGEE. V was shortened by 2 bases and J by 4 bases, with 10 bases between the two germline ends. The CDR3 is 14 amino acids. The CDR3 DNA follows: TGTGCCAGCAGCGTTTCAGGAGCCGGAAACACCATATATTTT. This sequence encodes CASSVSGAGNTIYF.

V and J are TRBV7-6 and TRBJ1-2, with 7 bases aligning to TRBD1. This CDR3 has 15 residues. From germline, CDR1 is SGHVS and CDR2 FNYEAQ. With V trimmed by 1 base and J by 4 bases, 6 bases remained unmatched. CDR3 loop: CASSLETGVGYGYTF. CDR3 bases: TGTGCCAGCAGCTTAGAAACAGGGGTCGGCTATGGCTACACCTTC. The whole variable domain, remainder taken from reference TRBV7-6 and TRBJ1-2, is GAGVSQSPRYKVTKRGQDVALRCDPISGHVSLYWYRQALGQGPEFLTYFNYEAQQDKSGLPNDRFSAERPEGSISTLTIQRTEQRDSAMYRCASSLETGVGYGYTFGSGTRLTVV.

This clonotype was counted only a few times. The V call is TRBV6-1, the J call TRBJ2-2; D not certain. The V end was cut by 5 bases, the J end by 3 bases, with 10 bases between. The CDR3 covers 14 residues. From germline, CDR1 is MNHNS and CDR2 SASEGT. CDR3 protein: CASSFEAHTGELFF. The CDR3 nucleotides are TGTGCCAGCAGTTTCGAGGCGCACACCGGGGAGCTGTTTTTT.

V is TRBV29-1 and J is TRBJ2-1; no reliable D call. The CDR3 is 13 amino acids. Trimming cost V 7 bases and J 0 bases, with 10 bases left between them. The V gene's germline CDR1 is SQVTM and CDR2 ANQGSEA. CDR3 nucleotide sequence: TGCAGCGAAACCCCTTACTCCTACAATGAGCAGTTCTTC. Its protein is CSETPYSYNEQFF.

This clonotype occurred a few times. The chain is built from TRBV27 and TRBJ2-3; D remains unclear. V gave up 6 bases and J gave up 4 bases, with 17 bases separating them. CDR3 length: 15 amino acids. Germline lookup yields CDR1 MNHEY and CDR2 SMNVEV (reference sequence). The CDR3 DNA is TGTGCCAGCAGCCCCCCTCCGGTGATCGCAGATACGCAGTATTTT. Encoded protein: CASSPPPVIADTQYF.

At least ten counts were recorded for this clonotype. The chain employs TRBV7-2 and TRBJ2-3, with D perhaps being TRBD1 or TRBD2 (6 bases each). Looked up from germline, CDR1 is SGHTA and CDR2 is FQGNSA. V was pared by 6 bases and J by 2 bases, with 12 bases between. The CDR3 is 14 residues long. CDR3 protein: CASRGGFVTDTQYF. CDR3 DNA: TGTGCCAGCAGGGGGGGCTTTGTCACAGATACGCAGTATTTT.

This clonotype was observed many times. In nucleotides, the CDR3 is TGTGCCAGTAGTTCGACAGGGCGAGGAAACACCATATATTTT. Its protein is CASSSTGRGNTIYF. The chain has TRBV19 and TRBJ1-3, with TRBD1 matching over 7 bases. The CDR3 is 14 residues long. J lost 4 bases, V lost 5 bases, and 5 bases had no gene match. Germline values: CDR1 LNHDA, CDR2 SQIVND (reference sequence).

This clonotype was counted many times. The chain couples TRBV20-1 to TRBJ2-5; TRBD2 matches 9 bases. The CDR3 length is 14 residues. Germline assignment: CDR1 DFQATT and CDR2 SNEGSKA (reference sequence). The ends lost 7 bases at V and 3 bases at J; junction bases unmatched: 9. Here the CDR3 DNA reads TGCAGTGGAAGGGGCCTAGCGGGAAAAGAGACCCAGTACTTC. Protein product: CSGRGLAGKETQYF.